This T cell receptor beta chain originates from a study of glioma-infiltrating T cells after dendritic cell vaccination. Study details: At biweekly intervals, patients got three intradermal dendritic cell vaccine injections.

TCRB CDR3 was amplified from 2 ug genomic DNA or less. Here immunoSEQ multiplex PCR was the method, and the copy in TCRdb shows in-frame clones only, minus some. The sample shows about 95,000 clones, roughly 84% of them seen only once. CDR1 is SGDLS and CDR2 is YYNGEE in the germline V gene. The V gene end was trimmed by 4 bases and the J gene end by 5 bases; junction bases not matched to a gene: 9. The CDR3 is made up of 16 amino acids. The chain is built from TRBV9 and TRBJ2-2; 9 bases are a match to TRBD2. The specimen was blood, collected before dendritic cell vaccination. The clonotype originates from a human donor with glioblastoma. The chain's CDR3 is CASSLGGLAGTGELFF. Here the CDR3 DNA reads TGTGCCAGCAGCCTAGGCGGGCTAGCGGGGACCGGGGAGCTGTTTTTT. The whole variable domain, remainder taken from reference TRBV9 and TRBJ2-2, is DSGVTQTPKHLITATGQRVTLRCSPRSGDLSVYWYQQSLDQGLQFLIQYYNGEERAKGNILERFSAQQFPDLHSELNLSSLELGDSALYFCASSLGGLAGTGELFFGEGSRLTVL.